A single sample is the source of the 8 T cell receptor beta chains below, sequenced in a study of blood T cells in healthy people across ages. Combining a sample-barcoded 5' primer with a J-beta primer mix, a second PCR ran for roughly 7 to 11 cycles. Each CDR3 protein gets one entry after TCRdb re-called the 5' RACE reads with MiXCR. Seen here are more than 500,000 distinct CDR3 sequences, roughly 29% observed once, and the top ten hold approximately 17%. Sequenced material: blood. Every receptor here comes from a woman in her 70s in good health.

CDR3 coding DNA: TGCAGTGCTACAGAGTACTCCTACGAGCAGTACTTC. Its protein is CSATEYSYEQYF. The V call is TRBV20-1, the J call TRBJ2-7; no clear D. This CDR3 region has 12 residues. From germline, CDR1 is DFQATT and CDR2 SNEGSKA (reference sequence). Trimming pared 4 bases from V and 0 bases from J, leaving 7 bases between.

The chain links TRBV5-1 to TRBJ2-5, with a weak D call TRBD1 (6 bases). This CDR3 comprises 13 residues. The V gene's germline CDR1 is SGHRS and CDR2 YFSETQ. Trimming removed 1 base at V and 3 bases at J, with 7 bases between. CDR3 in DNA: TGCGCCAGCAGCTTGTGGGACAAAGAGACCCAGTACTTC. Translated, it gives CASSLWDKETQYF.

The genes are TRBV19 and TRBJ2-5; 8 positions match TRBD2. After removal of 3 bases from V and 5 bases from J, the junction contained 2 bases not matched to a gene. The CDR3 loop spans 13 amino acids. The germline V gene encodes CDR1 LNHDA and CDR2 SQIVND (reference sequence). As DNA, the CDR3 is TGTGCCAGTAGTATGACTAGCGTCGAGACCCAGTACTTC. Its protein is CASSMTSVETQYF.

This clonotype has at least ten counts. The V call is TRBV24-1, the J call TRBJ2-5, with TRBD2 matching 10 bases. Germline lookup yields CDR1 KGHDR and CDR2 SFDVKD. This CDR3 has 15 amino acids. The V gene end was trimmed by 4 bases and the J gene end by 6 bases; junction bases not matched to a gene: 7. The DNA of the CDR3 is TGTGCCACCAGTGACCAGCGGGGGGGCCTGAAGACCCAGTACTTC. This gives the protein CATSDQRGGLKTQYF.

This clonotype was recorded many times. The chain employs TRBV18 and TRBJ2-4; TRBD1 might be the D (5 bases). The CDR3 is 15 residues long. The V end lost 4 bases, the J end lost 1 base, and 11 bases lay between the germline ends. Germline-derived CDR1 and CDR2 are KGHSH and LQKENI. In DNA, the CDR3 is TGTGCCAGCTCACGGCAGGGTAGCGCCAAAAACATTCAGTACTTC. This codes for CASSRQGSAKNIQYF.

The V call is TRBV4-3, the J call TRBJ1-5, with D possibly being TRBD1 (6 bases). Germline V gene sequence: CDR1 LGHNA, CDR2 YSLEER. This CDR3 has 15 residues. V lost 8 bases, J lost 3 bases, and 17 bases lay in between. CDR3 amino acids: CASGPGAGYNQPQHF. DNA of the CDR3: TGCGCCAGCGGCCCGGGGGCGGGATACAATCAGCCCCAGCATTTT.

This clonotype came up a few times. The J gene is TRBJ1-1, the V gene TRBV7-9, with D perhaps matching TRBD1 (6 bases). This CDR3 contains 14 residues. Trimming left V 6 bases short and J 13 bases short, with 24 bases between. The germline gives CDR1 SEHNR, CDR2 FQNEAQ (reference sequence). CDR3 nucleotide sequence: TGTGCCAGCAGTTACCAGGGGACCGCTAATATGGTTTTCTTT. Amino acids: CASSYQGTANMVFF.

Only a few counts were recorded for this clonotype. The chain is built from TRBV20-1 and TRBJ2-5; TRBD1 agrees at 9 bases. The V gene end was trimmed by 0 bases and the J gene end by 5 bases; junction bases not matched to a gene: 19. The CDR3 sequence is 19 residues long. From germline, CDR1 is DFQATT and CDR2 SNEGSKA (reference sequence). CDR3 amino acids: CSARDTRDREPLRMETQYF. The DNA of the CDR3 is TGCAGTGCTAGAGATACCCGGGACAGGGAGCCTCTAAGGATGGAGACCCAGTACTTC.